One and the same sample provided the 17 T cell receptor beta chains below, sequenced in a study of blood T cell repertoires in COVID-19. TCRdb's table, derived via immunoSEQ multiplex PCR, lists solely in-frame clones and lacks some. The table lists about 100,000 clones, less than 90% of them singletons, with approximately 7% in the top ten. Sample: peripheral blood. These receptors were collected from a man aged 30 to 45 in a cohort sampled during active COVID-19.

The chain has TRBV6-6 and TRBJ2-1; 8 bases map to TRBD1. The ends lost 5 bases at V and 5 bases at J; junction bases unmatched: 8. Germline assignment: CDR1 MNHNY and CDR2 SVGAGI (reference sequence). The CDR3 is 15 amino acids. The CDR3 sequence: CASSERTGPNNEQFF. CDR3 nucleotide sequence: TGTGCCAGCAGTGAGAGGACAGGGCCGAACAATGAGCAGTTCTTC.

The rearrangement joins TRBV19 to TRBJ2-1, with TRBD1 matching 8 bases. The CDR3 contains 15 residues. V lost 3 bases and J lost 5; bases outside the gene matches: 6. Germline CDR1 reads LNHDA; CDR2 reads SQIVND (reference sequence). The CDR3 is CASSISPDRDNEQFF. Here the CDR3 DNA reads TGTGCCAGTAGTATTTCCCCGGACAGGGACAATGAGCAGTTCTTC.

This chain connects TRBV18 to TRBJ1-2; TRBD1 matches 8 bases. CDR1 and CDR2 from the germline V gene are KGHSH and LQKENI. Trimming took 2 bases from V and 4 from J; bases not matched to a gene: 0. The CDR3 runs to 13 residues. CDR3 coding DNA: TGTGCCAGCTCACCAGGGACAGGCTATGGCTACACCTTC. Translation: CASSPGTGYGYTF.

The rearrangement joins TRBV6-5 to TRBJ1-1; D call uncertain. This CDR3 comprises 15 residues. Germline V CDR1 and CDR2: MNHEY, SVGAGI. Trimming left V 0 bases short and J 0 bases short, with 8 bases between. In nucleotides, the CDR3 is TGTGCCAGCAGTTACTCTGCGTTCATGAACACTGAAGCTTTCTTT. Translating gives CASSYSAFMNTEAFF.

CDR3 DNA sequence: TGTGCCTGGAGCACAGGGGATTATAGCAATCAGCCCCAGCATTTT. This encodes CAWSTGDYSNQPQHF. This chain links TRBV30 with TRBJ1-5; 7 nucleotides agree with TRBD1. Trimming at V came to 3 bases and at J to 0 bases, leaving 5 bases not matched to a gene. In germline, CDR1 is GTSNPN, CDR2 SVGIG (reference sequence). The CDR3 extends over 15 amino acids.

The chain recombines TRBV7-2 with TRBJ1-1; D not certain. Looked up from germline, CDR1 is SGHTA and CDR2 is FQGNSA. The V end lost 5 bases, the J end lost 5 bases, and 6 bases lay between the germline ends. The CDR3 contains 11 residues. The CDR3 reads CASSAQTEAFF. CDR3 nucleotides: TGTGCCAGCAGCGCACAAACTGAAGCTTTCTTT.

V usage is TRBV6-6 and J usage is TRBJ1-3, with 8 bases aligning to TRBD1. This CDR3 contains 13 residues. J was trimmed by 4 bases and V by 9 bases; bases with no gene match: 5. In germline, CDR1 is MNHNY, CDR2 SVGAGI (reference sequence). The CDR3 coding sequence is TGTGCCAGTGTCGGGACAGGAGGAAACACCATATATTTT. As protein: CASVGTGGNTIYF.

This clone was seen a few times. The CDR3 sequence: CATHGSAADEQYF. The CDR3 coding sequence is TGCGCCACCCACGGGTCCGCGGCCGACGAGCAGTACTTC. The chain couples TRBV10-2 to TRBJ2-7; D not certain. V lost 10 bases and J lost 5, with 18 bases in between. Germline V gives CDR1 WSHSY, CDR2 SAAADI. This CDR3 contains 13 residues.

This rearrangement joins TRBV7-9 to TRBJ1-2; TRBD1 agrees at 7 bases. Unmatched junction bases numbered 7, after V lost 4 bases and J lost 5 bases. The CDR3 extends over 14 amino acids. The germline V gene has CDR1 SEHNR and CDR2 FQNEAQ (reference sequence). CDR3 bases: TGTGCCAGCAGCTACACAGGGGTTGCGTATGGCTACACCTTC. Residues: CASSYTGVAYGYTF.

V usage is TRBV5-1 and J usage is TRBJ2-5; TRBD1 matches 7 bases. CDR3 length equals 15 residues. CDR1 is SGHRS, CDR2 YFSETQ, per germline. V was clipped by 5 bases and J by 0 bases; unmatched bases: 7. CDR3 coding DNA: TGCGCCAGCAGGCCTGGACAGGTCAACCAAGAGACCCAGTACTTC. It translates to CASRPGQVNQETQYF.

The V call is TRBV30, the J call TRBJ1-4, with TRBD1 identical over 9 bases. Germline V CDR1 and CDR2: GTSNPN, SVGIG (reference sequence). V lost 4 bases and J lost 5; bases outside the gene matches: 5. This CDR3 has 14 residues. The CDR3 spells CAWTRGQGNEKLFF. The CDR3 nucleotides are TGTGCCTGGACCAGAGGACAGGGGAATGAAAAACTGTTTTTT.

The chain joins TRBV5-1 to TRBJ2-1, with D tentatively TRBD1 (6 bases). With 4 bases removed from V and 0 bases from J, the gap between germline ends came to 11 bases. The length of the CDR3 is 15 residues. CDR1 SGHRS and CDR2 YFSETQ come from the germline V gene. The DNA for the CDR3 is TGCGCCAGCAGCCCGAGGGGGAGCTCCTACAATGAGCAGTTCTTC. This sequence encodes CASSPRGSSYNEQFF.

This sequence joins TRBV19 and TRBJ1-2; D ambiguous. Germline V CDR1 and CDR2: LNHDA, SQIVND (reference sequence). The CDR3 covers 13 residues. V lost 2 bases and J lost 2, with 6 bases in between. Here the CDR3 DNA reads TGTGCCAGTAGTATATGGGAGAACTATGGCTACACCTTC. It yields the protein CASSIWENYGYTF.

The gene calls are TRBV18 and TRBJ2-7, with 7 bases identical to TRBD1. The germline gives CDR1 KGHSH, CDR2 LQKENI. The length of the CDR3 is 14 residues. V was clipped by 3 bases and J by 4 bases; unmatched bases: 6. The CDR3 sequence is CASSPGTESYEQYF. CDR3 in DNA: TGTGCCAGCTCACCCGGGACAGAGTCATACGAGCAGTACTTC.

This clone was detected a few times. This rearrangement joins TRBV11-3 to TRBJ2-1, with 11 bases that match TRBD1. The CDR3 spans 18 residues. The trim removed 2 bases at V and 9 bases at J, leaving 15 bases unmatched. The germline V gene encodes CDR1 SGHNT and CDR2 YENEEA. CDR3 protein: CASSLRGPRTGGGGEQFF. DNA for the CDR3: TGTGCCAGCAGCTTAAGGGGACCCCGGACAGGGGGCGGCGGTGAGCAGTTCTTC.

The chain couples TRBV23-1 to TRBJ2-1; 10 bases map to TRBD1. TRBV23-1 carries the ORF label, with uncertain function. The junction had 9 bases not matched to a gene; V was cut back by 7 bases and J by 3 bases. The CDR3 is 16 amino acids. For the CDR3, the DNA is TGCGCCAGCACTAAATCCGGGACAGGGGTCTACAATGAGCAGTTCTTC. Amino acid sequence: CASTKSGTGVYNEQFF.

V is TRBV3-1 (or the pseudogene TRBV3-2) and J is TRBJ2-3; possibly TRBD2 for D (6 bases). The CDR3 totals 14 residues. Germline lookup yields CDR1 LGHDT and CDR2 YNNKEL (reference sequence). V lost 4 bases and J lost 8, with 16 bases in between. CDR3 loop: CASSLGLSQGTQYF. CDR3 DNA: TGTGCCAGCAGCCTTGGACTATCGCAGGGTACGCAGTATTTT.